What follows are 11 T cell receptor beta chains derived from one specimen sequenced in a study of blood T cell repertoires in COVID-19. Profiling relied on immunoSEQ multiplex PCR, and the TCRdb table lists in-frame clones only, not all of them. The repertoire holds over 120,000 clones, with roughly 90% as singletons. Sequenced material: peripheral blood. Source of these receptors: a man aged 65 to 85 with acute or convalescent COVID-19.

The rearrangement links TRBV11-1 to TRBJ1-2; D is possibly TRBD1 (5 bases). The germline V gene encodes CDR1 SGHAT and CDR2 FQDESV (reference sequence). CDR3 length: 15 residues. V was clipped by 4 bases and J by 6 bases, with 18 bases between them. CDR3 nucleotides: TGTGCCAGCAGCTCGCGTGGTGACAGTGGACATGGCTACACCTTC. Protein sequence: CASSSRGDSGHGYTF.

This chain uses TRBV3-1 (or the pseudogene TRBV3-2) with TRBJ1-1; TRBD1 is a possible D gene (5 bases). Per the germline V gene, CDR1 is LGHDT and CDR2 is YNNKEL (reference sequence). The V end was cut by 1 base, the J end by 2 bases, with 11 bases between. The CDR3 has 15 amino acids. CDR3 amino acids: CASSQVGARNTEAFF. The CDR3 DNA sequence: TGTGCCAGCAGCCAAGTTGGGGCCAGAAACACTGAAGCTTTCTTT.

The chain uses TRBV29-1 and TRBJ1-1, with D possibly matching TRBD1 (5 bases). Germline loops: CDR1 SQVTM, CDR2 ANQGSEA. This CDR3 has 13 amino acids. V was clipped by 3 bases and J by 1 base, with 9 bases between them. CDR3: CSVDPTENTEAFF. CDR3 DNA sequence: TGCAGCGTTGACCCGACAGAGAACACTGAAGCTTTCTTT.

This clone was found once. The chain couples TRBV15 to TRBJ1-5; possible D gene TRBD1, 6 bases. V lost 0 bases and J 6 bases, leaving 9 bases between the germline ends. Looked up from germline, CDR1 is LNHNV and CDR2 is YYDKDF (reference sequence). There are 14 residues in the CDR3. CDR3 nucleotide sequence: TGTGCCACCAGCAGAGATCGGGGGGCTCAGCCCCAGCATTTT. Its protein product is CATSRDRGAQPQHF.

The chain links TRBV28 to TRBJ2-7, with D perhaps TRBD1 (5 bases). The ends were cut back, 8 bases at V and 7 bases at J, with 6 bases in the middle. CDR1 MDHEN and CDR2 SYDVKM come from the germline V gene. The CDR3 spans 9 residues. The CDR3, as DNA: TGTGCCAGCCCAGGGGAGCAGTACTTC. This codes for CASPGEQYF.

The chain employs TRBV9 and TRBJ2-1; tentative D call: TRBD1 (6 bases). Germline V gene data show CDR1 as SGDLS and CDR2 as YYNGEE. This CDR3 has 15 residues. V was cut by 1 base and J by 8 bases, with 16 bases left in between. The CDR3 protein is CASSVLGANIHEQFF. The CDR3 coding sequence is TGTGCCAGCAGCGTACTGGGGGCCAATATCCATGAGCAGTTCTTC.

This clone was detected once. CDR3 amino acids: CASSYSRMLGTDTQYF. The DNA for the CDR3 is TGTGCCAGCAGTTACTCGAGGATGCTCGGCACAGATACGCAGTATTTT. The chain carries TRBV6-5 and TRBJ2-3; no clear D. The V and J ends lost 0 bases and 1 base respectively, with 11 bases between them. The V gene's germline CDR1 is MNHEY and CDR2 SVGAGI. The CDR3 loop spans 16 amino acids.

This clone has just a few counts. The gene calls are TRBV24-1 and TRBJ2-1; 9 bases map to TRBD2. Looked up from germline, CDR1 is KGHDR and CDR2 is SFDVKD. This CDR3 contains 16 residues. V shed 0 bases, J shed 5 bases, and the junction held 4 bases outside the gene matches. The chain's CDR3 is CATSDLQTSGNNEQFF. As DNA, the CDR3 is TGTGCCACCAGTGATTTGCAGACTAGCGGAAACAATGAGCAGTTCTTC.

This chain connects TRBV3-1 (or the pseudogene TRBV3-2) to TRBJ2-5; 10 bases align to TRBD1. The CDR3 is 13 residues long. Germline CDR1 is LGHDT and CDR2 is YNNKEL (reference sequence). Trimming cost V 6 bases and J 5 bases; bases outside gene matches: 3. CDR3 residues: CASRGTGVETQYF. The CDR3, as DNA: TGTGCCAGCAGAGGGACAGGGGTCGAGACCCAGTACTTC.

The V call is TRBV28, the J call TRBJ2-7, with 7 bases lining up with TRBD1. CDR3 length: 16 residues. The ends lost 6 bases at V and 5 bases at J; junction bases unmatched: 16. Germline values: CDR1 MDHEN, CDR2 SYDVKM. As DNA, the CDR3 is TGTGCCAGCAGGCCTTACTACAGGGGAGAAGCGGACGAGCAGTACTTC. Translated: CASRPYYRGEADEQYF.

The chain joins TRBV7-8 to TRBJ1-2; TRBD1 might be the D (5 bases). CDR3 length: 14 residues. Trimming left V 5 bases short and J 4 bases short, with 14 bases between. Germline V gene lookup returns CDR1 SGHVS and CDR2 FQNEAQ. CDR3 residues: CASSPRQNPYGYTF. The CDR3 nucleotides are TGTGCCAGCAGCCCGAGACAGAATCCCTATGGCTACACCTTC. The full variable domain, rest sourced from reference TRBV7-8 and TRBJ1-2, is GAGVSQSPRYKVAKRGQDVALRCDPISGHVSLFWYQQALGQGPEFLTYFQNEAQLDKSGLPSDRFFAERPEGSVSTLKIQRTQQEDSAVYLCASSPRQNPYGYTFGSGTRLTVV.